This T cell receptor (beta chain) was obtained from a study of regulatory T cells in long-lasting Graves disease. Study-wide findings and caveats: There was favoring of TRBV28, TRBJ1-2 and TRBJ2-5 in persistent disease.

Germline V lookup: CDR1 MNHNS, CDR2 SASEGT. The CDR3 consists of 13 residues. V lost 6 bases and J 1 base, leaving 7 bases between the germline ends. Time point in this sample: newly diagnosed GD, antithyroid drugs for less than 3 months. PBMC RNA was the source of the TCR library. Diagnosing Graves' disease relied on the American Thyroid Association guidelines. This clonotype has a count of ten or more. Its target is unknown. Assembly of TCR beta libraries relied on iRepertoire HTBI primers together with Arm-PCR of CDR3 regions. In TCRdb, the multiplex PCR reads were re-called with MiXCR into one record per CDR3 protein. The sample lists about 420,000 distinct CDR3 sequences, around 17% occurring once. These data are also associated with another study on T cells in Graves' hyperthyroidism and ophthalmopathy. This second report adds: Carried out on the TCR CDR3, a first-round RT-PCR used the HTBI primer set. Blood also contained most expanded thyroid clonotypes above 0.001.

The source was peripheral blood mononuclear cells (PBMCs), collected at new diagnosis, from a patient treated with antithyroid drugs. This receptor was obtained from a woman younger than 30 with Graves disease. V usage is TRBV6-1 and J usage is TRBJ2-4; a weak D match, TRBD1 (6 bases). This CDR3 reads CASRQGAKNIQYF. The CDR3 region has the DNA TGTGCCAGCAGGCAGGGGGCCAAAAACATTCAGTACTTC.